This TCR beta chain was recorded in a study of T cell responses to AZD1222 COVID-19 vaccine. This clone was observed once. Its specificity is unknown. Using immunoSEQ multiplex PCR, the repertoire was profiled, and TCRdb retains in-frame clones only, with some absent. The sample lists approximately 260,000 clones; approximately 93% were seen once. Whole-study results and caveats: Spike-specific TCR depth and breadth grew after two AZD1222 doses. Epitopes outside B.1.351 and B.1.1.7 mutated regions reportedly drew nearly half of spike TCRs. Clonal diversity was possibly underestimated, and white British individuals and females predominated among donors.

Germline V gene sequence: CDR1 SGHTA, CDR2 FQGNSA. The V gene end was trimmed by 1 base and the J gene end by 3 bases; junction bases not matched to a gene: 5. The CDR3 is 15 residues long. The clonotype was recovered from an adult in good health. The V call is TRBV7-2, the J call TRBJ2-7; 8 bases map to TRBD2. The specimen was peripheral blood, collected on day 0 of AZD1222 vaccination. CDR3 protein: CASSLVSGRSYEQYF. CDR3 DNA sequence: TGTGCCAGCAGCTTAGTGAGCGGGAGAAGCTACGAGCAGTACTTC. Using reference TRBV7-2 and TRBJ2-7 for the parts outside the CDR3, the full variable domain is GAGVSQSPSNKVTEKGKDVELRCDPISGHTALYWYRQSLGQGLEFLIYFQGNSAPDKSGLPSDRFSAERTGGSVSTLTIQRTQQEDSAVYLCASSLVSGRSYEQYFGPGTRLTVT.